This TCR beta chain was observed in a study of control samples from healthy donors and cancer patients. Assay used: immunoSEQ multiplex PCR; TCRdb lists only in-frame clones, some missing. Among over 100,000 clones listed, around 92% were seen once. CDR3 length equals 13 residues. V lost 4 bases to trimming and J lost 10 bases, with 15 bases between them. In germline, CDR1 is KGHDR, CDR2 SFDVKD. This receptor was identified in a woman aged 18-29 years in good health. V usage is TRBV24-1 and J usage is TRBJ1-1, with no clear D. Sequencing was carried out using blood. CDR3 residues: CATSDWSASGAFF. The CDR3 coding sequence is TGTGCCACCAGTGACTGGTCTGCGTCAGGAGCTTTCTTT.